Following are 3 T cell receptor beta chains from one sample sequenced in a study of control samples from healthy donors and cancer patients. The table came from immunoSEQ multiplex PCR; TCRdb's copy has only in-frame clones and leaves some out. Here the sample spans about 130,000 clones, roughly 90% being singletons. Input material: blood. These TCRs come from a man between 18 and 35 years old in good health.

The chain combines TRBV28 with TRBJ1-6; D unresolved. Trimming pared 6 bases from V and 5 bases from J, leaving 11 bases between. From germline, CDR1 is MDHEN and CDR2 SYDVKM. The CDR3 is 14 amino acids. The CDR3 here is CASSGFSNNSPLHF. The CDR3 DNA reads TGTGCCAGCAGCGGGTTTTCAAATAATTCACCCCTCCACTTT.

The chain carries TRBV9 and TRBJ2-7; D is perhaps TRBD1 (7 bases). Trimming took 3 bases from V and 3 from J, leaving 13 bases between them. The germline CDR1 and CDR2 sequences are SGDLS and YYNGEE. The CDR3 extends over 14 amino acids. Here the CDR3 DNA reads TGTGCCAGCAGCGGCGGGACAGACGTCTACGAGCAGTACTTC. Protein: CASSGGTDVYEQYF.

This CDR3 is CASSVGQGGNYGYTF. CDR3 DNA sequence: TGTGCCAGCAGTGTAGGACAGGGCGGTAACTATGGCTACACCTTC. The rearrangement links TRBV2 to TRBJ1-2; 8 bases are shared with TRBD1. Germline CDR1 and CDR2: SNHLY and FYNNEI. The CDR3 consists of 15 residues. V was clipped by 4 bases and J by 1 base; unmatched bases: 5.